This TCR beta chain was found in a study of T-cell memory formation after mild COVID-19. Study outcomes and limitations: The second-wave clones peaking on day 37 were not confirmed as SARS-CoV-2-specific. Clones that contracted from day 15 to 85 were balanced CD4/CD8, while later expanders leaned CD4+. CD4+ contracting clones were mainly CM and EM; CD8+ ones, EMRA.

The V segment lost 6 bases and the J segment 7 bases; nucleotides outside the gene matches: 17. The CDR3 spans 16 residues. This clonotype was found once. Its matching antigen is unknown. After 5'RACE with constant-segment primers, TCR alpha and TCR beta cDNA libraries carrying sample barcodes and UMIs were obtained. TCRdb analysed the 5' RACE reads with MiXCR anew, one entry per CDR3 protein. The sample carries more than 150,000 distinct CDR3 sequences, roughly a fifth recorded once. The sample consisted of PBMCs or a T cell subset sorted from them (not recorded which). This sequence originates from an adult woman who had mild COVID-19 (a few samples of this study predate the infection). Cell type and time point are not known. J is TRBJ2-5 and V is TRBV12-3 or TRBV12-4, with TRBD1 matching 7 bases. This CDR3 reads CASREQGSDDWGTQYF. DNA for the CDR3: TGTGCCAGCAGGGAACAGGGGTCCGATGATTGGGGGACCCAGTACTTC.